What follows are 32 T cell receptor beta chains derived from one specimen sequenced in a study of T cell responses to AZD1222 COVID-19 vaccine. The protocol was immunoSEQ multiplex PCR, while the TCRdb copy is restricted to in-frame clones and leaves out a portion. The sample lists 120,000 or so clones, about 86% occurring once. Source: peripheral blood, taken 28 days after the second AZD1222 dose. Receptor source: an adult who received the AZD1222 COVID-19 vaccine.

The chain carries TRBV3-1 (or the pseudogene TRBV3-2) and TRBJ2-2, with D perhaps matching TRBD2 (6 bases). The CDR3 sequence is 15 residues long. The germline V and J ends were trimmed by 1 base and 6 bases, with 12 bases remaining between them. Germline V CDR1 and CDR2: LGHDT, YNNKEL (reference sequence). CDR3 region: CASSQVFRGSGELFF. CDR3 nucleotide sequence: TGTGCCAGCAGCCAAGTTTTTCGGGGGTCCGGGGAGCTGTTTTTT.

The chain uses TRBV29-1 and TRBJ1-2; D not certain. The germline CDR1 and CDR2 sequences are SQVTM and ANQGSEA. V was clipped by 7 bases and J by 6 bases, with 12 bases between them. This CDR3 is built from 11 residues. The CDR3 DNA sequence: TGCAGCGCCAGATTGGGGAATGGCTACACCTTC. Protein: CSARLGNGYTF.

The rearrangement links TRBV28 to TRBJ2-5; TRBD2 matches at 14 bases. The CDR3 has 16 amino acids. Germline V CDR1 and CDR2: MDHEN, SYDVKM. J was trimmed by 5 bases and V by 6 bases; bases with no gene match: 8. As DNA, the CDR3 is TGTGCCAGCAGCACTGGGACTAGCGGGAGTTCTGAGACCCAGTACTTC. Translated, it gives CASSTGTSGSSETQYF.

CDR3: CASSRQIWAGSGNTIYF. CDR3 DNA: TGTGCCAGCAGTCGGCAAATATGGGCAGGCTCTGGAAACACCATATATTTT. This sequence joins TRBV6-6 and TRBJ1-3; D call uncertain. Germline values: CDR1 MNHNY, CDR2 SVGAGI (reference sequence). The CDR3 has 17 residues. Trimming left V 5 bases short and J 0 bases short, with 17 bases between.

This rearrangement joins TRBV28 to TRBJ1-2; tentatively, D is TRBD1 (6 bases). Germline CDR1 and CDR2: MDHEN and SYDVKM. Deletions cut 5 bases from V and 4 bases from J, with 8 bases between. This CDR3 comprises 12 residues. The chain's CDR3 is CASSTGIYGYTF. The CDR3 bases are TGTGCCAGCAGTACAGGGATCTATGGCTACACCTTC.

This chain uses TRBV9 with TRBJ1-5; no reliable D call. The V end was cut by 2 bases, the J end by 7 bases, with 19 bases between. Germline loops: CDR1 SGDLS, CDR2 YYNGEE. The CDR3 extends over 16 amino acids. The CDR3, as DNA: TGTGCCAGCAGCGTTGACGCGGACGGGTTCACGCAGCCCCAGCATTTT. This encodes CASSVDADGFTQPQHF.

The chain joins TRBV28 to TRBJ1-5; D is perhaps TRBD1 (5 bases). V shed 6 bases and J shed 9 bases, with 18 bases lying between them. The CDR3 consists of 14 residues. Germline values: CDR1 MDHEN, CDR2 SYDVKM. In nucleotides, the CDR3 is TGTGCCAGCAGCGACCCGGGACGAGTGGCGCCCCAGCATTTT. It translates to CASSDPGRVAPQHF.

The chain uses TRBV7-8 and TRBJ1-5; D is undetermined. The CDR3 runs 15 residues. Germline V gene sequence: CDR1 SGHVS, CDR2 FQNEAQ. V lost 5 bases and J lost 3, with 14 bases in between. Written as DNA, the CDR3 is TGTGCCAGCAGCCGGAGGGTCAGCTCCAATCAGCCCCAGCATTTT. Translated: CASSRRVSSNQPQHF.

This chain links TRBV2 with TRBJ2-7; D is undetermined. This CDR3 is 14 amino acids long. Germline CDR1 and CDR2: SNHLY and FYNNEI. V dropped 8 bases and J dropped 1 base, with 15 bases sitting between them. CDR3 protein: CASDPARISYEQYF. Written as DNA, the CDR3 is TGTGCCAGCGACCCCGCCCGAATTTCCTACGAGCAGTACTTC.

This chain joins TRBV19 and TRBJ2-5; 8 bases line up with TRBD1. V trimming: 3 bases; J trimming: 5 bases; junction bases outside the gene matches: 5. The CDR3 length is 14 residues. Germline CDR1 and CDR2: LNHDA and SQIVND (reference sequence). CDR3 sequence reads: CASSMQGAAETQYF. DNA for the CDR3: TGTGCCAGTAGTATGCAGGGGGCGGCGGAGACCCAGTACTTC.

The rearrangement joins TRBV5-1 to TRBJ1-1; 8 bases agree with TRBD1. The junction had 2 bases not matched to a gene; V was cut back by 0 bases and J by 4 bases. Germline V gene data show CDR1 as SGHRS and CDR2 as YFSETQ. The CDR3 consists of 14 residues. In DNA form, the CDR3 reads TGCGCCAGCAGCTTGGGACAGGGGCCCACTGAAGCTTTCTTT. Encoded protein: CASSLGQGPTEAFF.

The J gene is TRBJ2-7, the V gene TRBV19; possible D gene TRBD1, 5 bases. Trimming left V 6 bases short and J 5 bases short, with 14 bases between. Germline lookup yields CDR1 LNHDA and CDR2 SQIVND (reference sequence). The CDR3 runs 13 residues. The CDR3 DNA is TGTGCCAGTAGGGCTTCTGGGGCCAACGAGCAGTACTTC. Amino acid sequence: CASRASGANEQYF.

The V gene is TRBV28, the J gene TRBJ2-1, with 13 bases aligning to TRBD2. The germline CDR1 and CDR2 sequences are MDHEN and SYDVKM. This CDR3 spans 14 amino acids. Losses at the gene ends were 4 bases for V and 8 bases for J; bases not matched to a gene: 2. CDR3 DNA sequence: TGTGCCAGCAGTTGGACTAGCGGGAGTCATGAGCAGTTCTTC. Translated: CASSWTSGSHEQFF.

The V gene is TRBV5-5, the J gene TRBJ2-7, with unresolved D. The CDR3 runs 14 residues. V lost 0 bases and J lost 2, with 9 bases in between. In germline, CDR1 is SGHKS, CDR2 YYEKEE (reference sequence). The CDR3 protein is CASSLVDQTYEQYF. CDR3 nucleotide sequence: TGTGCCAGCAGCTTGGTCGACCAAACCTACGAGCAGTACTTC.

This clone occurred once. The V and J genes are TRBV6-5 and TRBJ1-5, with D possibly matching TRBD1 (6 bases). CDR3 length equals 16 residues. V was clipped by 2 bases and J by 3 bases, with 14 bases between them. Germline CDR1 and CDR2: MNHEY and SVGAGI. In DNA, the CDR3 is TGTGCCAGCAGTTACGACAGGTCCCGATCCAATCAGCCCCAGCATTTT. Translation: CASSYDRSRSNQPQHF.

A single count supports this clone. The chain has TRBV5-1 and TRBJ2-7; perhaps TRBD2 as D (5 bases). CDR3 size: 15 residues. Per germline, CDR1 SGHRS and CDR2 YFSETQ. V gave up 0 bases and J gave up 5 bases, with 15 bases separating them. The CDR3 DNA reads TGCGCCAGCAGCTTGGTGCGGGCCTCCCTGGACGAGCAGTACTTC. Translated: CASSLVRASLDEQYF.

The chain joins TRBV28 to TRBJ1-2, with 11 bases aligning to TRBD1. J gave up 4 bases and V 5 bases, and 9 bases lay outside the gene matches. CDR3 size: 16 residues. In germline, CDR1 is MDHEN, CDR2 SYDVKM. CDR3 DNA: TGTGCCAGCAGTCCGCCCGGGACAGGGGGTCTCTATGGCTACACCTTC. It yields the protein CASSPPGTGGLYGYTF.

Of note for this clone: Other DNA sequences in this sample translate to the same CDR3. This chain uses TRBV7-2 with TRBJ2-3, with D uncertain. Trimming stripped 4 bases from V and 2 bases from J, with 1 base between. The CDR3 contains 11 residues. Germline loops: CDR1 SGHTA, CDR2 FQGNSA. This chain's CDR3 is CASSSTDTQYF. For the CDR3, the DNA is TGTGCCAGCAGCTCCACAGATACGCAGTATTTT.

The CDR3 nucleotides read TGTGCCAGCAGTTTGGAAGGGTATGGCTACACCTTC. This encodes CASSLEGYGYTF. The chain links TRBV28 to TRBJ1-2; D uncertain. The germline V gene encodes CDR1 MDHEN and CDR2 SYDVKM. CDR3 length: 12 amino acids. The V end was cut by 3 bases, the J end by 5 bases, with 7 bases between.

This clone has only a few counts. The chain couples TRBV18 to TRBJ2-1; 9 positions match TRBD2. The CDR3 runs to 15 residues. From germline, CDR1 is KGHSH and CDR2 LQKENI. V lost 2 bases to trimming and J lost 9 bases; unmatched junction nucleotides: 8. For the CDR3, the DNA is TGTGCCAGCTCACCATGGGTAGCGGGAGTTGCTGAGCAGTTCTTC. Residues: CASSPWVAGVAEQFF.

The V and J genes are TRBV13 and TRBJ1-1, with 7 positions matching TRBD1. CDR1 is PRHDT and CDR2 is FYEKMQ in the germline V gene (reference sequence). CDR3 length equals 16 residues. The V gene end was trimmed by 1 base and the J gene end by 6 bases; junction bases not matched to a gene: 11. CDR3 protein: CASSLEGAGIGSEAFF. The CDR3 DNA is TGTGCCAGCAGCTTAGAGGGGGCCGGTATTGGGTCTGAAGCTTTCTTT.

The chain recombines TRBV7-9 with TRBJ1-2, with 11 bases lining up with TRBD1. J was trimmed by 1 base and V by 5 bases; bases with no gene match: 6. This CDR3 comprises 16 residues. Germline loops: CDR1 SEHNR, CDR2 FQNEAQ (reference sequence). CDR3 nucleotide sequence: TGTGCCAGCAGCCTCGGGACAGGGGGTCTTAACTATGGCTACACCTTC. This encodes CASSLGTGGLNYGYTF.

The CDR3: CASSQGGSADTQYF. Written as DNA, the CDR3 is TGCGCCAGCAGCCAAGGGGGCTCCGCTGATACGCAGTATTTT. This chain joins TRBV4-3 and TRBJ2-3, with a weak D call TRBD1 (5 bases). V was pared by 1 base and J by 6 bases, with 11 bases between. This CDR3 contains 14 residues. CDR1 is LGHNA, CDR2 YSLEER, per germline.

The chain is built from TRBV11-2 and TRBJ2-7, with 8 bases matching TRBD2. The CDR3 contains 17 residues. After removal of 1 base from V and 0 bases from J, the junction contained 8 bases not matched to a gene. Germline V gives CDR1 SGHAT, CDR2 FQNNGV. CDR3 bases: TGTGCCAGCAGCTTAGGACGGGGGGGCGGAGCCTCCTACGAGCAGTACTTC. Its translation: CASSLGRGGGASYEQYF.

The V call is TRBV4-1, the J call TRBJ1-2, with D perhaps TRBD1 (5 bases). Trimming took 0 bases from V and 8 from J, leaving 16 bases between them. Germline V gene data show CDR1 as MGHRA and CDR2 as YSYEKL. The CDR3 consists of 15 residues. In DNA, the CDR3 is TGCGCCAGCAGCCAAGACAGCGGGGGTAGCGGCGGCTACACCTTC. It translates to CASSQDSGGSGGYTF.

This clone was counted once. This chain links TRBV7-9 with TRBJ2-1; 8 nucleotides align to TRBD2. CDR3 length equals 16 residues. Germline trimming cut 2 bases from V and 0 bases from J; bases unmatched to any gene: 3. CDR1 and CDR2 (germline): SEHNR, FQNEAQ (reference sequence). The CDR3 protein is CASSLHTSGSYNEQFF. CDR3 nucleotides: TGTGCCAGCAGCTTACATACTAGCGGCTCCTACAATGAGCAGTTCTTC.

This sequence joins TRBV7-3 and TRBJ2-5, with 10 bases aligning to TRBD2. Germline V lookup: CDR1 SGHTA, CDR2 FQGTGA. Germline trimming cut 5 bases from V and 5 bases from J; bases unmatched to any gene: 5. The CDR3 has 14 amino acids. CDR3 residues: CASSPGTSVETQYF. Written as DNA, the CDR3 is TGTGCCAGCAGCCCAGGGACTAGCGTTGAGACCCAGTACTTC. Using reference TRBV7-3 and TRBJ2-5 for the parts outside the CDR3, the full variable domain is GAGVSQTPSNKVTEKGKYVELRCDPISGHTALYWYRQSLGQGPEFLIYFQGTGAADDSGLPNDRFFAVRPEGSVSTLKIQRTERGDSAVYLCASSPGTSVETQYFGPGTRLLVL.

V usage is TRBV7-9 and J usage is TRBJ1-3; D is unresolved. This CDR3 spans 10 amino acids. Germline CDR1 is SEHNR and CDR2 is FQNEAQ (reference sequence). Trimming stripped 11 bases from V and 3 bases from J, with 5 bases between. CDR3 nucleotide sequence: TGTGCCTACGGTGGAAACACCATATATTTT. It yields the protein CAYGGNTIYF.

The J gene is TRBJ2-6, the V gene TRBV27; D is perhaps TRBD1 or TRBD2 (5 bases each). Trimming pared 7 bases from V and 2 bases from J, leaving 15 bases between. The CDR3 has 16 amino acids. The germline CDR1 and CDR2 sequences are MNHEY and SMNVEV (reference sequence). CDR3 sequence (DNA): TGTGCCAGCACCAAAACCAGGGACGCTGGGGCCAACGTCCTGACTTTC. This codes for CASTKTRDAGANVLTF.

The gene calls are TRBV4-1 and TRBJ2-5; 9 bases line up with TRBD1. V lost 4 bases and J lost 1; bases outside the gene matches: 1. The CDR3 runs to 14 residues. Germline V CDR1 and CDR2: MGHRA, YSYEKL. The CDR3 sequence is CASSRGQGQETQYF. CDR3 DNA sequence: TGCGCCAGCAGCCGGGGACAGGGCCAAGAGACCCAGTACTTC.

This clone is a singleton in its sample. This sequence joins TRBV2 and TRBJ1-6; the D gene is possibly TRBD1 (6 bases). Looked up from germline, CDR1 is SNHLY and CDR2 is FYNNEI. The CDR3 has 17 residues. Trimming left V 2 bases short and J 5 bases short, with 16 bases between. In nucleotides, the CDR3 is TGTGCCAGCAGTGAAACCCGGGGGCAAATTAATAATTCACCCCTCCACTTT. Its translation: CASSETRGQINNSPLHF. Using reference TRBV2 and TRBJ1-6 for the parts outside the CDR3, the full variable domain is EPEVTQTPSHQVTQMGQEVILRCVPISNHLYFYWYRQILGQKVEFLVSFYNNEISEKSEIFDDQFSVERPDGSNFTLKIRSTKLEDSAMYFCASSETRGQINNSPLHFGNGTRLTVT.

The chain combines TRBV6-5 with TRBJ2-7, with D perhaps assigned TRBD1 or TRBD2 (5 bases each). This CDR3 comprises 13 residues. V lost 6 bases to trimming and J lost 3 bases, with 12 bases between them. Per germline, CDR1 MNHEY and CDR2 SVGAGI. The CDR3 spells CASSPGRNYEQYF. The CDR3 bases are TGTGCCAGCAGCCCGGGACGGAACTACGAGCAGTACTTC.